The 2 T cell receptor beta chains below were found in one sample sequenced in a study of chemoradiotherapy in HPV16-positive cancers. TCRdb's copy holds only in-frame clones and misses some; the assay was immunoSEQ multiplex PCR. This table holds 20,000 to 25,000 clones, more than 90% found once. The specimen was blood, collected from a patient who underwent chemoradiotherapy. Receptors were obtained from a human donor with HPV-associated anogenital cancer.

The gene calls are TRBV5-1 and TRBJ2-2, with a possible D match to TRBD2 (6 bases). The CDR3 covers 14 residues. V shed 0 bases and J shed 3 bases, with 6 bases lying between them. The germline gives CDR1 SGHRS, CDR2 YFSETQ. CDR3 DNA: TGCGCCAGCAGCTTGGCGGGAGACACCGGGGAGCTGTTTTTT. Its protein product is CASSLAGDTGELFF. The entire variable domain, with the rest obtained from reference TRBV5-1 and TRBJ2-2, is as follows: KAGVTQTPRYLIKTRGQQVTLSCSPISGHRSVSWYQQTPGQGLQFLFEYFSETQRNKGNFPGRFSGRQFSNSRSEMNVSTLELGDSALYLCASSLAGDTGELFFGEGSRLTVL.

The chain links TRBV5-4 to TRBJ2-3; TRBD2 matches at 8 bases. The junction had 9 bases not matched to a gene; V was cut back by 2 bases and J by 4 bases. The CDR3 runs to 16 residues. In germline, CDR1 is SGHNT, CDR2 YYREEE (reference sequence). The CDR3 sequence: CASSFSGSGIADTQYF. DNA of the CDR3: TGTGCCAGCAGCTTCTCGGGTAGCGGGATTGCAGATACGCAGTATTTT.